This TCR beta chain was documented in a study of PD-L1 blockade in urothelial cancer. As for the study in general: Of around 31 patients, around 25 were males with bladder-origin urothelial cancer. T cell content in blood samples showed a median of around 140,000.

TCRdb's table, derived via immunoSEQ multiplex PCR, lists solely in-frame clones and lacks some. The sample lists around 80,000 clones, around 93% occurring once. Time point of the sample: peripheral blood 6 weeks after treatment start. The V and J ends lost 5 bases and 4 bases, in that order; junction bases with no gene match: 4. Germline CDR1 and CDR2: LNHDA and SQIVND (reference sequence). The CDR3 extends over 14 amino acids. The V and J genes are TRBV19 and TRBJ2-3; 9 nucleotides align to TRBD1. This clonotype originated in a woman aged 80 or over with urothelial cancer. Source: PBMCs, taken around atezolizumab (anti-PD-L1) treatment. Here the CDR3 DNA reads TGTGCCAGTAGTTCAGGACAGGGGCCAGATACGCAGTATTTT. Amino acid sequence: CASSSGQGPDTQYF.